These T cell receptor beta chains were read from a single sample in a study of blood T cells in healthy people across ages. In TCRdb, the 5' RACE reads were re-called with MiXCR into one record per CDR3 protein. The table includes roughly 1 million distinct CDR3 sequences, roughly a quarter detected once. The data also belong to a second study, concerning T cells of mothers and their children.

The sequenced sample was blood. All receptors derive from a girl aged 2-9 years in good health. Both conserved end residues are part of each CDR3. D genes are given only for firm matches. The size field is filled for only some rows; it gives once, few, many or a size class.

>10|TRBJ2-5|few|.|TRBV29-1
CSFGRETQYF
TGCAGCTTTGGCCGGGAGACCCAGTACTTC
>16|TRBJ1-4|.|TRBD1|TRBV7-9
CASSLGYGTDYEKLFF
TGTGCCAGCAGCTTAGGGTATGGGACAGACTACGAAAAACTGTTTTTT
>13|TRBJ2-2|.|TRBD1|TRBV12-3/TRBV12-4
CASRERGQGELFF
TGTGCCAGCAGAGAAAGGGGGCAAGGGGAGCTGTTTTTT
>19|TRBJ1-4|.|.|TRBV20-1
CSASVPPLPGGRDNEKLFF
TGCAGTGCTAGCGTGCCTCCCCTACCGGGGGGGCGGGATAATGAAAAACTGTTTTTT
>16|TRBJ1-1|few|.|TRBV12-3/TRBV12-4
CASSWAGWEADTEAFF
TGTGCCAGCAGTTGGGCAGGGTGGGAGGCGGACACTGAAGCTTTCTTT
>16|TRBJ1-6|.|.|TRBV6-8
CASSNGQNSYNSPLHF
TGTGCCAGCAGCAACGGACAGAACTCCTATAATTCACCCCTCCACTTT
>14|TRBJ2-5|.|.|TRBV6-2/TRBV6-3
CASSTPDSQETQYF
TGTGCCAGCAGTACCCCGGACAGCCAAGAGACCCAGTACTTC
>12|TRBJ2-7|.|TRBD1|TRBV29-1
CSTSGQGFEQYF
TGCAGTACTAGTGGACAGGGATTCGAGCAGTACTTC
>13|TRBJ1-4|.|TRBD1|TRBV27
CASRVTGNEKLFF
TGTGCCAGCAGGGTGACAGGGAATGAAAAACTGTTTTTT
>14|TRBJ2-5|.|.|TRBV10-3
CAISMSIDGETQYF
TGTGCCATCTCCATGTCGATTGACGGAGAGACCCAGTACTTC
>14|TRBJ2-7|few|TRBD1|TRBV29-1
CSVEGGTGPYEQYF
TGCAGCGTTGAAGGGGGGACAGGGCCCTACGAGCAGTACTTC
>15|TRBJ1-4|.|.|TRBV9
CASSVIGTRNGKLFF
TGTGCCAGCAGCGTAATCGGGACAAGAAATGGAAAACTGTTTTTT
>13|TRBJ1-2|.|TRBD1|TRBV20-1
CSVNTGTGEGYTF
TGCAGTGTTAATACCGGGACAGGGGAAGGCTACACCTTC
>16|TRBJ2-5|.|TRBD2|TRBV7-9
CASSLVAGIGQETQYF
TGTGCCAGCAGCTTAGTAGCGGGGATAGGTCAAGAGACCCAGTACTTC
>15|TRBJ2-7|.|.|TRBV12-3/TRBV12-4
CASSFSQGAVHEQYF
TGTGCCAGCAGTTTTAGCCAGGGAGCGGTACACGAGCAGTACTTC
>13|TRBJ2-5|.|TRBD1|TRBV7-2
CASRFTGGETQYF
TGTGCCAGCCGATTTACAGGGGGAGAGACCCAGTACTTC
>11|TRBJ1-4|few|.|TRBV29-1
CSVPLTEKLFF
TGCAGCGTTCCCTTGACTGAAAAACTGTTTTTT
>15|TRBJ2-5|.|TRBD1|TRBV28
CASRPETGHQETQYF
TGTGCCAGCAGGCCAGAGACAGGGCATCAAGAGACCCAGTACTTC
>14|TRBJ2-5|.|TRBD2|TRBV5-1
CASSWGGDQETQYF
TGCGCCAGCAGCTGGGGAGGGGATCAAGAGACCCAGTACTTC
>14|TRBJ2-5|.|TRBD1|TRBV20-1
CSANLGTVQETQYF
TGCAGTGCTAACCTTGGGACAGTACAAGAGACCCAGTACTTC
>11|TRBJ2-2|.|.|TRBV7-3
CASAEGEELFF
TGTGCCAGCGCCGAAGGGGAGGAGCTGTTTTTT
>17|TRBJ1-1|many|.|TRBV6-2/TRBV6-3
CASSYSTRLQLNTEAFF
TGTGCCAGCAGTTACTCGACCCGCCTACAGCTGAACACTGAAGCTTTCTTT
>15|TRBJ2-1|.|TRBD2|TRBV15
CATSRVTSDYNEQFF
TGTGCCACCAGCAGAGTGACTAGCGATTACAATGAGCAGTTCTTC
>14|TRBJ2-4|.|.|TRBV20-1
CSAPVAGQAFIQYF
TGCAGTGCCCCTGTGGCGGGCCAAGCGTTTATTCAGTACTTC
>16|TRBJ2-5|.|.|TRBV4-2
CASSQRHSRGGETQYF
TGTGCCAGCAGCCAACGCCACTCGCGGGGTGGAGAGACCCAGTACTTC
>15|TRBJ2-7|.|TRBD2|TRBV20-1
CSARKLAGDIYEQYF
TGCAGTGCTAGGAAACTAGCGGGAGATATCTACGAGCAGTACTTC
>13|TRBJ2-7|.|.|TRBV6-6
CASSSGSFYEQYF
TGTGCCAGCAGTTCGGGCAGCTTCTACGAGCAGTACTTC
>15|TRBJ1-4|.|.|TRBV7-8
CASSLGNRRNEKLFF
TGTGCCAGCAGCTTAGGAAACAGGCGGAATGAAAAACTGTTTTTT
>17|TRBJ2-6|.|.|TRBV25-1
CASSGPMGTSGANVLTF
TGTGCCAGCAGTGGGCCGATGGGTACCTCTGGGGCCAACGTCCTGACTTTC
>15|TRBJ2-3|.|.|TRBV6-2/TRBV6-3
CASSLSIPFTDTQYF
TGTGCCAGCAGTCTATCGATCCCCTTCACAGATACGCAGTATTTT
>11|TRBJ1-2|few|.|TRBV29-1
CSVRTAHGYTF
TGCAGCGTCCGGACGGCTCATGGCTACACCTTC
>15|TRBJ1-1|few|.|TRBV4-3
CASSQDYMGNTEAFF
TGCGCCAGCAGCCAAGATTATATGGGGAACACTGAAGCTTTCTTT
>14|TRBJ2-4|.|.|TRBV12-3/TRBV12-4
CASSLIQGRDIQYF
TGTGCCAGCAGTTTAATCCAGGGAAGGGACATTCAGTACTTC
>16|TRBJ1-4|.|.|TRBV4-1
CASSQLGGETNEKLFF
TGCGCCAGCAGCCAACTGGGGGGGGAGACTAATGAAAAACTGTTTTTT
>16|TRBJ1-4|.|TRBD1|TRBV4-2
CASSQGPRGYDEKLFF
TGTGCCAGCAGCCAAGGACCCAGGGGGTACGATGAAAAACTGTTTTTT
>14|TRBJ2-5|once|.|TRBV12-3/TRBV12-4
CASSALGTPETQYF
TGTGCCAGCAGTGCCCTCGGAACGCCGGAGACCCAGTACTTC
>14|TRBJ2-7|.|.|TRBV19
CASRAVMDSYEQYF
TGTGCCAGTAGGGCGGTTATGGACTCCTACGAGCAGTACTTC
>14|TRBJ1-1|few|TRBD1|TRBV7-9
CASLPWGRGTEAFF
TGTGCCAGCCTCCCCTGGGGCAGGGGGACTGAAGCTTTCTTT
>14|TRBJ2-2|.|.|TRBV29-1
CSVGTTDNTGELFF
TGCAGCGTTGGGACGACGGATAACACCGGGGAGCTGTTTTTT
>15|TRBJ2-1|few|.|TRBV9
CASSVEGGTPYEQFF
TGTGCCAGCAGCGTAGAAGGAGGGACACCTTACGAGCAGTTCTTC
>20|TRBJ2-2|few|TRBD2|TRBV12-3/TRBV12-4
CASSLEGGWLAGLYTGELFF
TGTGCCAGCAGTTTGGAGGGCGGATGGCTAGCGGGGCTATACACCGGGGAGCTGTTTTTT
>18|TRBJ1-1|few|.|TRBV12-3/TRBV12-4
CASSLGFGGWGDGTEAFF
TGTGCCAGCAGTTTAGGGTTCGGCGGATGGGGCGACGGCACTGAAGCTTTCTTT